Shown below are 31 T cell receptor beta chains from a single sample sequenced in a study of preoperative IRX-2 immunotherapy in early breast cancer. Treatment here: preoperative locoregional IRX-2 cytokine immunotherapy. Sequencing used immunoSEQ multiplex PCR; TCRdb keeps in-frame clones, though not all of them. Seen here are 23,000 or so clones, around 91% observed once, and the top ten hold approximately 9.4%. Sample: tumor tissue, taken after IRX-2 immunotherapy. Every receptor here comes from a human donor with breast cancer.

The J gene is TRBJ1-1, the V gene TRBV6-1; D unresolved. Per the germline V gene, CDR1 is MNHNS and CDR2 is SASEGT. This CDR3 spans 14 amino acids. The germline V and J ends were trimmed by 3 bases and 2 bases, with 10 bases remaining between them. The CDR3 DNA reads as TGTGCCAGCAGTGAGGGCAGCACCAACACTGAAGCTTTCTTT. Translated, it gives CASSEGSTNTEAFF.

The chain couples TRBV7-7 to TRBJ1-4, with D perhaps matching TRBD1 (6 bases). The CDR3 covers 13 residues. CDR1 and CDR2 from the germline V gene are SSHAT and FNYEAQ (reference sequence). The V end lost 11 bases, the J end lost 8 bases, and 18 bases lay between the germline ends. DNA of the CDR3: TGTGCCGCCATAAACAGGGTAAGGGAAAAACTGTTTTTT. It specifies CAAINRVREKLFF.

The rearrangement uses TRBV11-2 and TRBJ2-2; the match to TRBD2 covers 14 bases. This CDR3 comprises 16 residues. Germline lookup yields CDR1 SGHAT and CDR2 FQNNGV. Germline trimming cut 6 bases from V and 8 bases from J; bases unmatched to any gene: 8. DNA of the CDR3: TGTGCCAGCAGATCCGGGACTAGCGGGAGATGGGGGGAGCTGTTTTTT. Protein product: CASRSGTSGRWGELFF. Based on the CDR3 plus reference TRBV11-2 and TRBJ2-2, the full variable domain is EAGVAQSPRYKIIEKRQSVAFWCNPISGHATLYWYQQILGQGPKLLIQFQNNGVVDDSQLPKDRFSAERLKGVDSTLKIQPAKLEDSAVYLCASRSGTSGRWGELFFGEGSRLTVL.

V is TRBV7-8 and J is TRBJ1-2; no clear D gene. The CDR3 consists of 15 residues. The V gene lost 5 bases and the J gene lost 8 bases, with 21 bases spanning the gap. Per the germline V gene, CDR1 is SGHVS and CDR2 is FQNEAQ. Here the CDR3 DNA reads TGTGCCAGCAGCCGCATCAGGTTTTTGACGCAGGGCTACACCTTC. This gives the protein CASSRIRFLTQGYTF.

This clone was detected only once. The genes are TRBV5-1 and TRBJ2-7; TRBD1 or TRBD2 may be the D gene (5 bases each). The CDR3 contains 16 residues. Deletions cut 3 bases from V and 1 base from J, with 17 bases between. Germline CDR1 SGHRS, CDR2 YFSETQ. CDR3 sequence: CASSWGRELGSYEQYF. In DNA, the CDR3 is TGCGCCAGCAGCTGGGGACGTGAGCTAGGTTCCTACGAGCAGTACTTC.

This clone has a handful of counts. The CDR3 sequence is CASSLSGDFYGYTF. CDR3 in DNA: TGCGCCAGCAGCTTATCAGGAGATTTCTATGGCTACACCTTC. The chain links TRBV5-1 to TRBJ1-2, with no clear D. This CDR3 is 14 amino acids long. CDR1 is SGHRS, CDR2 YFSETQ, per germline. V lost 2 bases, J lost 4 bases, and 12 bases lay in between.

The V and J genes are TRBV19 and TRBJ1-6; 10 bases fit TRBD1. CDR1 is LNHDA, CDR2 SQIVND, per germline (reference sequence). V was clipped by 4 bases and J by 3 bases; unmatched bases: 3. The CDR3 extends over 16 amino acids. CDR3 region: CASSTRTGGYNSPLHF. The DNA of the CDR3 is TGTGCCAGTAGTACCAGGACAGGGGGCTATAATTCACCCCTCCACTTT.

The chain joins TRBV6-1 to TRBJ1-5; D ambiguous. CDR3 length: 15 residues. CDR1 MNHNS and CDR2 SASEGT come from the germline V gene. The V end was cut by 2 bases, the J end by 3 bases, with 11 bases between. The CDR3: CASSESGGLNQPQHF. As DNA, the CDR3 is TGTGCCAGCAGTGAATCCGGCGGCCTCAATCAGCCCCAGCATTTT.

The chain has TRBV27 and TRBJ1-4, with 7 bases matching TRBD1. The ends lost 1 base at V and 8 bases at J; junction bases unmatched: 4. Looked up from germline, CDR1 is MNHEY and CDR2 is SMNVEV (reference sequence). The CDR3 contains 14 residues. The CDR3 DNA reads TGTGCCAGCAGTTTATTTAGGGGGCGGGAAAAACTGTTTTTT. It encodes CASSLFRGREKLFF.

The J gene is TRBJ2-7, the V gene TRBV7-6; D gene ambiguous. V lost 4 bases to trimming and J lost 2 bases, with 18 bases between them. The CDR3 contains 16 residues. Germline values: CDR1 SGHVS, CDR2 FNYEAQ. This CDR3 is CASSSPRVGSTYEQYF. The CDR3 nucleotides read TGTGCCAGCAGCTCCCCCCGGGTAGGATCGACCTACGAGCAGTACTTC.

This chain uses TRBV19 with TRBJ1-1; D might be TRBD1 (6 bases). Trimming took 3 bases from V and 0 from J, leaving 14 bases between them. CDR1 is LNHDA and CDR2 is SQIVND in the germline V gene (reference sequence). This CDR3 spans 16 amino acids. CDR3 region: CASSISTGSMNTEAFF. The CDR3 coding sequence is TGTGCCAGTAGTATTTCGACAGGATCCATGAACACTGAAGCTTTCTTT.

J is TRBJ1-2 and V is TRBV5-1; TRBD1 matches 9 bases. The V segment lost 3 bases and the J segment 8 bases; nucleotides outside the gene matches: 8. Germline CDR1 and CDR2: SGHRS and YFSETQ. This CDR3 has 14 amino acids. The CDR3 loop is CASSSGQGEKGYTF. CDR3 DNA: TGCGCCAGCAGCTCGGGACAGGGAGAGAAGGGCTACACCTTC.

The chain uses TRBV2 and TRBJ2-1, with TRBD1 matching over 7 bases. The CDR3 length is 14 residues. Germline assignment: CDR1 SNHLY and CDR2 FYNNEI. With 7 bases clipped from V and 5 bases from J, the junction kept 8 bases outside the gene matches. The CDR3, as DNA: TGTGCCAGCACGAACAGGGGCCCGAACAATGAGCAGTTCTTC. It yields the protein CASTNRGPNNEQFF.

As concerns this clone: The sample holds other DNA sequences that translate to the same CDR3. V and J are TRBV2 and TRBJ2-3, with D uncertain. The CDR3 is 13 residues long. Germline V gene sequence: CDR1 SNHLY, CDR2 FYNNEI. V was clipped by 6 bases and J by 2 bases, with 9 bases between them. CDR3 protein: CASSPPYTDTQYF. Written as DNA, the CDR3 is TGTGCCAGCAGCCCCCCTTACACAGATACGCAGTATTTT.

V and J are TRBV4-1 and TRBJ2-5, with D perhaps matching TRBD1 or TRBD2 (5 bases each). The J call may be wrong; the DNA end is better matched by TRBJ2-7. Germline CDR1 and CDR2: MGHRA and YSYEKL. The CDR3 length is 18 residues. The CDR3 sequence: CASSQDLSYGTLSYEQYF. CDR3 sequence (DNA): TGCGCCAGCAGCCAAGATCTAAGTTACGGGACGTTATCCTACGAGCAGTACTTC.

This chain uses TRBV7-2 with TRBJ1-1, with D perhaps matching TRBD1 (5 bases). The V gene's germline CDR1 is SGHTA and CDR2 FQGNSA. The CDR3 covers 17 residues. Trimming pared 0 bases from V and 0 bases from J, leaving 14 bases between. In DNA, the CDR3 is TGTGCCAGCAGCTTAGCTCTGAGCTCGACAGTGAACACTGAAGCTTTCTTT. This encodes CASSLALSSTVNTEAFF.

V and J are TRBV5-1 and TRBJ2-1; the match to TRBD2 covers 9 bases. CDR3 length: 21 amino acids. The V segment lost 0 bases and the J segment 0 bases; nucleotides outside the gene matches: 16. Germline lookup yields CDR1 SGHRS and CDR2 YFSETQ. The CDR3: CASSLVIGAGGKVSSYNEQFF. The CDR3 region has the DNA TGCGCCAGCAGCTTGGTGATCGGGGCGGGGGGGAAAGTAAGCTCCTACAATGAGCAGTTCTTC. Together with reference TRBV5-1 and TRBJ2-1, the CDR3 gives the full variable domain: KAGVTQTPRYLIKTRGQQVTLSCSPISGHRSVSWYQQTPGQGLQFLFEYFSETQRNKGNFPGRFSGRQFSNSRSEMNVSTLELGDSALYLCASSLVIGAGGKVSSYNEQFFGPGTRLTVL.

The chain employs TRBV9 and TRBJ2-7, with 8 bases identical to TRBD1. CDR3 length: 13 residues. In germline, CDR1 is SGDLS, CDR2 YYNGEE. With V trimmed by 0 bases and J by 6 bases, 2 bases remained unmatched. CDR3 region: CASSVGTGIEQYF. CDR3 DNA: TGTGCCAGCAGCGTAGGGACAGGGATCGAGCAGTACTTC.

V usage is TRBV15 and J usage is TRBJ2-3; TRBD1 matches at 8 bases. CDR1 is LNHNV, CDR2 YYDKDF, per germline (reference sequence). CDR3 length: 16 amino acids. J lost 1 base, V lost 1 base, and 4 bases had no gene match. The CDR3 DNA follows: TGTGCCACCAGCAGAGGCCAGACAGGGGGCACAGATACGCAGTATTTT. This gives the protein CATSRGQTGGTDTQYF.

The CDR3 DNA reads TGTGCCAGCAGCTTGGCAGAGACCCAGTACTTC. It encodes CASSLAETQYF. The genes are TRBV5-6 and TRBJ2-5, with unresolved D. V was pared by 0 bases and J by 4 bases, with 1 base between. Per germline, CDR1 SGHDT and CDR2 YYEEEE. The CDR3 spans 11 residues.

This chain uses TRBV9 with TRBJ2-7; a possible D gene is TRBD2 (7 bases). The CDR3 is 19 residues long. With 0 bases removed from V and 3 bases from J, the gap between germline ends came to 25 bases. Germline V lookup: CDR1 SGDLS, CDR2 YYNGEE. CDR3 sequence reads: CASSVDNGGGGGRFYEQYF. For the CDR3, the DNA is TGTGCCAGCAGCGTAGATAACGGTGGAGGCGGGGGCCGTTTCTACGAGCAGTACTTC.

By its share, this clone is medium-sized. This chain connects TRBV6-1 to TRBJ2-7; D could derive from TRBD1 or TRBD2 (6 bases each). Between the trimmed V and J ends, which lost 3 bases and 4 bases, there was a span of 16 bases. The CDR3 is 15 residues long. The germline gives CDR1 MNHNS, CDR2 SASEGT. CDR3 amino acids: CASSEGGTGSYEQYF. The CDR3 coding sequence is TGTGCCAGCAGTGAGGGGGGTACAGGGTCGTACGAGCAGTACTTC.

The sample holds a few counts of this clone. CDR3 loop: CASDSPSTNEKLFF. The CDR3 coding sequence is TGTGCCAGTGACAGTCCATCAACTAATGAAAAACTGTTTTTT. The rearrangement joins TRBV2 to TRBJ1-4; the D gene is possibly TRBD1 (5 bases). Germline V gene lookup returns CDR1 SNHLY and CDR2 FYNNEI. This CDR3 is 14 amino acids long. Trimming stripped 9 bases from V and 0 bases from J, with 11 bases between.

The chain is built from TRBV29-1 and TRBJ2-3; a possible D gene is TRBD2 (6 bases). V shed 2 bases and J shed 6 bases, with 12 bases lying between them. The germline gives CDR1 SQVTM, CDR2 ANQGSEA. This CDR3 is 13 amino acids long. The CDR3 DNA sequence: TGCAGCGTTGAACCGACCGCGGGGGATACGCAGTATTTT. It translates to CSVEPTAGDTQYF.

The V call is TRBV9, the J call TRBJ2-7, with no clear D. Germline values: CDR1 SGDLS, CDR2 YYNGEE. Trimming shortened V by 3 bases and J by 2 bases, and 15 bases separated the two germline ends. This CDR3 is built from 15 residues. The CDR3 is CASSASSSTTYEQYF. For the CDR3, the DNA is TGTGCCAGCAGCGCGTCGTCGTCTACAACCTACGAGCAGTACTTC.

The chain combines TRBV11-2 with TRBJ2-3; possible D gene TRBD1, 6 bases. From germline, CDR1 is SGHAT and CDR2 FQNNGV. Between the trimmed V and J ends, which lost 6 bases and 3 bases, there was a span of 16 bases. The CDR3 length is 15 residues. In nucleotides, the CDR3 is TGTGCCAGCAGTAACAGGGTCGGGGTAACAGATACGCAGTATTTT. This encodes CASSNRVGVTDTQYF. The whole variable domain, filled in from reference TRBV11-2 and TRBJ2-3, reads EAGVAQSPRYKIIEKRQSVAFWCNPISGHATLYWYQQILGQGPKLLIQFQNNGVVDDSQLPKDRFSAERLKGVDSTLKIQPAKLEDSAVYLCASSNRVGVTDTQYFGPGTRLTVL.

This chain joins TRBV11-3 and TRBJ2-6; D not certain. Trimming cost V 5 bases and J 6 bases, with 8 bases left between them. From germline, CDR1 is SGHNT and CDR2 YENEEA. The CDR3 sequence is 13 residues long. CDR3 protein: CASSHISANVLTF. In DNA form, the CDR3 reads TGTGCCAGCAGCCATATCTCGGCCAACGTCCTGACTTTC.

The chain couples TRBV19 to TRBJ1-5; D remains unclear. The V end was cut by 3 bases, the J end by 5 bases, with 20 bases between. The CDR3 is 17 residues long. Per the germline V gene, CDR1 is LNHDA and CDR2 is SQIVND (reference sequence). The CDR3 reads CASSMSLAQPSHQPQHF. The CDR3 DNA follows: TGTGCCAGTAGTATGTCGTTGGCGCAACCCTCCCATCAGCCCCAGCATTTT.

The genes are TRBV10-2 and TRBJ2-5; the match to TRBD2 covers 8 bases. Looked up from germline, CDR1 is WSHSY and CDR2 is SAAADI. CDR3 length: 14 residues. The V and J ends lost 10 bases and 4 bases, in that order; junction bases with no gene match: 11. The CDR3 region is CATTLAGIGETQYF. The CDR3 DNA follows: TGCGCCACTACATTAGCGGGGATAGGAGAGACCCAGTACTTC.

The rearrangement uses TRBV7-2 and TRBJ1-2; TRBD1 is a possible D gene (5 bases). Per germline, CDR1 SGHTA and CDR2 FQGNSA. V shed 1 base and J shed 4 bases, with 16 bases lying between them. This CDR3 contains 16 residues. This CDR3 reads CASSLEGQIGTYGYTF. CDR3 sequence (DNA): TGTGCCAGCAGCTTAGAGGGTCAGATCGGGACCTATGGCTACACCTTC.

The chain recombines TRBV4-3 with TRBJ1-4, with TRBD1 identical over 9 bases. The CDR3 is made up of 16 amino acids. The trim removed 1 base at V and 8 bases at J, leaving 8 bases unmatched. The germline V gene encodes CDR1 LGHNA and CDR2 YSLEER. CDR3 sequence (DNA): TGCGCCAGCAGCCAAGCCGGACAGGGGTCTTTAGAAAAACTGTTTTTT. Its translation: CASSQAGQGSLEKLFF.